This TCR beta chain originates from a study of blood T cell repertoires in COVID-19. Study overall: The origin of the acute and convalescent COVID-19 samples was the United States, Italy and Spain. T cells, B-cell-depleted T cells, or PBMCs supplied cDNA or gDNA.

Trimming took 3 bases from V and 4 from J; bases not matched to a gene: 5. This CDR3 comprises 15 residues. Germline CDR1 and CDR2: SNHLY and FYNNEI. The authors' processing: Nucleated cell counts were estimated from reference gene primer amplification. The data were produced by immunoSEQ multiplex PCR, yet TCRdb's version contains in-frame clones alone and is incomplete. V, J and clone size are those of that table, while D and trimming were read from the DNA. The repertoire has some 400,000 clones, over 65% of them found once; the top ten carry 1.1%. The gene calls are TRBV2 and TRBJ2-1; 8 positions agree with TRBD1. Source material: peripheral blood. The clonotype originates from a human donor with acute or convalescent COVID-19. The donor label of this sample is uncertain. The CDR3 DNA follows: TGTGCCAGCAGTGATGAACAGGGGGTGTACAATGAGCAGTTCTTC. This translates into CASSDEQGVYNEQFF.